The text below deals with one T cell receptor (beta chain). Under the authors' procedure: Amplification of reference gene primers provided the estimated nucleated cell counts. Profiling relied on immunoSEQ multiplex PCR, and the TCRdb table lists in-frame clones only, not all of them. V and J calls and clone size are those listed in that table; D and trimming were worked out from the DNA. The sample shows around 130,000 clones, approximately 87% of them seen only once. This sample stems from a study of blood T cell repertoires in COVID-19. Study information: Samples of COVID-19 (acute and convalescent) were obtained from the United States, Italy and Spain. T cells, B-cell-depleted T cells, or PBMCs supplied cDNA or gDNA.

Trimming removed 3 bases at V and 2 bases at J, with 20 bases between. Germline assignment: CDR1 MGHRA and CDR2 YSYEKL. This CDR3 has 19 amino acids. The TCR sequence derives from a man aged 65-85 years with active COVID-19. This chain links TRBV4-1 with TRBJ1-6, with D possibly matching TRBD1 (5 bases). Sequenced: peripheral blood. In DNA form, the CDR3 reads TGCGCCAGCAGCCAGCAGAGCTCGTCGGGGGTGCCCTATAATTCACCCCTCCACTTT. Translation gives CASSQQSSSGVPYNSPLHF.